The 7 T cell receptor beta chains below were found in one sample sequenced in a study of regulatory T cells in long-lasting Graves disease. Described time point: newly diagnosed GD, antithyroid drugs for less than 3 months. PBMC RNA was the source of the TCR library. With iRepertoire HTBI primers and Arm-PCR of CDR3 regions, TCR beta libraries were built. TCRdb used MiXCR to reprocess the multiplex PCR reads, holding one entry per CDR3 protein. The sample lists just over 600,000 distinct CDR3 sequences; 15% to 20% were seen once. In addition, the sample was reused for a study of T cells in Graves' hyperthyroidism and ophthalmopathy.

Sequencing used peripheral blood mononuclear cells (PBMCs), obtained at new diagnosis, from a patient treated with antithyroid drugs. These receptors were collected from a woman between 25 and 40 years old with Graves disease.

The gene calls are TRBV6-2 or TRBV6-3 and TRBJ2-2; TRBD2 matches 9 bases. The CDR3 runs to 16 residues. Trimming at V came to 4 bases and at J to 3 bases, leaving 6 bases not matched to a gene. Germline V gene data show CDR1 as MNHEY and CDR2 as SVGEGT. CDR3 sequence: CASSLRAGGDTGELFF. The DNA of the CDR3 is TGTGCCAGCAGTTTGCGAGCGGGAGGCGACACCGGGGAGCTGTTTTTT.

The chain uses TRBV20-1 and TRBJ2-4, with 7 bases matching TRBD1. V shed 6 bases and J 7 bases; nucleotides not matched to a gene: 6. Germline V CDR1 and CDR2: DFQATT, SNEGSKA (reference sequence). CDR3 length: 12 amino acids. The CDR3 region has the DNA TGCAGTGCCTCGGACAGGATCAACATTCAGTACTTC. Its translation is CSASDRINIQYF.

The J gene is TRBJ2-5, the V gene TRBV28, with a possible D match to TRBD1 (6 bases). The V gene's germline CDR1 is MDHEN and CDR2 SYDVKM. The CDR3 totals 14 residues. The V end was cut by 6 bases, the J end by 1 base, with 12 bases between. The CDR3 region is CASSSADSQETQYF. DNA for the CDR3: TGTGCCAGCAGCTCTGCGGACAGCCAAGAGACCCAGTACTTC.

This clonotype was observed at least ten times. This CDR3 reads CAIRRDRQSYEQYF. For the CDR3, the DNA is TGTGCCATCCGTCGGGACAGGCAATCCTACGAGCAGTACTTC. This chain uses TRBV10-3 with TRBJ2-7, with TRBD1 matching over 8 bases. J lost 1 base, V lost 8 bases, and 7 bases had no gene match. In germline, CDR1 is ENHRY, CDR2 SYGVKD. This CDR3 comprises 14 residues.

This clonotype was seen repeatedly, ten times or more. This chain uses TRBV7-9 with TRBJ2-1; D gene unclear. V dropped 4 bases and J dropped 2 bases, with 6 bases sitting between them. CDR1 SEHNR and CDR2 FQNEAQ come from the germline V gene (reference sequence). The CDR3 extends over 13 amino acids. The CDR3 DNA reads as TGTGCCAGCAGCTACTACACCTACAATGAGCAGTTCTTC. As protein: CASSYYTYNEQFF.

Comments on this clonotype: One end of the junction fails to match germline, which may point to a read error. This chain connects TRBV20-1 to TRBJ1-5, with D uncertain. The germline V gene has CDR1 DFQATT and CDR2 SNEGSKA (reference sequence). The CDR3 sequence is 14 residues long. CDR3 DNA: TGCAGTGCTGGAGAGGAGGTTGGGAGTCAGCCCCAGCATTTT. Amino acids: CSAGEEVGSQPQHF.

This clonotype was detected only once. The chain combines TRBV24-1 with TRBJ1-2; weak D call: TRBD1 (6 bases). CDR1 and CDR2 from the germline V gene are KGHDR and SFDVKD. V was pared by 8 bases and J by 3 bases, with 15 bases between. There are 14 residues in the CDR3. In nucleotides, the CDR3 is TGTGCCACCACGAAGACAGGAACGGACTATGGCTACACCTTC. This codes for CATTKTGTDYGYTF.